The clone carrying this T cell receptor (beta chain) was observed at least ten times. Its antigen is unidentified. The data stem from a study of blood T cells in healthy people across ages. Background on the study: When template switching was applied, about one barcoded beta molecule was captured per two T cells. Study-wide results and caveats: Older individuals had lower TCR beta diversity per million T cells (the decline was roughly linear).

Sample-barcoded 5' priming and a J-beta primer mix drove a second PCR of roughly 7 to 11 cycles. A template-switch adaptor containing 12 random nucleotides labeled each cDNA molecule. MiXCR, run by TCRdb on the 5' RACE reads, gives a single entry per CDR3 protein. The sample lists some 1.6 million distinct CDR3 sequences, about 31% occurring once. Trimming removed 8 bases at V and 7 bases at J, with 15 bases between. Germline V gene data show CDR1 as KGHSH and CDR2 as LQKENI. The CDR3 is 13 residues long. The sample consisted of blood. The source is a woman aged 25 to 39 in good health. The chain couples TRBV18 to TRBJ2-1; D perhaps matches TRBD1 (5 bases). The CDR3 DNA reads TGTGCCAGCAGCCCCCCCGCAGGGAATGAGCAGTTCTTC. Protein sequence: CASSPPAGNEQFF.